The 7 T cell receptor beta chains below come from one sample, sequenced in a study of OX40 agonist ivuxolimab in advanced cancers. Clones were read by immunoSEQ multiplex PCR, and TCRdb kept only the in-frame ones, dropping some. The sample lists more than 80,000 clones; approximately 87% were seen once. The sequencing used CD4+ or CD8+ T cells sorted from blood, collected in a trial of the OX40 agonist ivuxolimab. Receptors originate from an adult with an advanced solid tumor such as melanoma, head and neck, liver or kidney cancer.

The chain has TRBV4-1 and TRBJ2-1; TRBD1 matches 7 bases. The J segment lost 6 bases and the V segment lost 4 bases, leaving 9 bases of the junction unmatched. Per the germline V gene, CDR1 is MGHRA and CDR2 is YSYEKL. This CDR3 spans 15 amino acids. The CDR3 nucleotides read TGCGCCAGCAGCCGGTCCGGGACAGCCTCCAATGAGCAGTTCTTC. Amino acids: CASSRSGTASNEQFF.

The chain links TRBV5-6 to TRBJ1-6; no clear D. The germline V gene has CDR1 SGHDT and CDR2 YYEEEE. The CDR3 contains 17 residues. Trimming took 4 bases from V and 0 from J, leaving 14 bases between them. Here the CDR3 reads CASSIGIKGSYNSPLHF. CDR3 nucleotide sequence: TGTGCCAGCAGCATAGGGATTAAGGGCTCCTATAATTCACCCCTCCACTTT.

This clone was recorded only once. The rearrangement joins TRBV13 to TRBJ2-3; 10 nucleotides agree with TRBD2. This CDR3 has 18 amino acids. V dropped 5 bases and J dropped 2; count of bases not matched to a gene: 13. From germline, CDR1 is PRHDT and CDR2 FYEKMQ (reference sequence). In DNA, the CDR3 is TGTGCCAGCAGCGAACTAGCGGGGTACCGGCTCGACACAGATACGCAGTATTTT. Its translation: CASSELAGYRLDTDTQYF. The variable domain in full, with the rest retrieved from reference TRBV13 and TRBJ2-3, is AAGVIQSPRHLIKEKRETATLKCYPIPRHDTVYWYQQGPGQDPQFLISFYEKMQSDKGSIPDRFSAQQFSDYHSELNMSSLELGDSALYFCASSELAGYRLDTDTQYFGPGTRLTVL.

The chain has TRBV19 and TRBJ2-1; 8 bases map to TRBD2. The germline V gene encodes CDR1 LNHDA and CDR2 SQIVND (reference sequence). The CDR3 consists of 15 residues. With 7 bases clipped from V and 0 bases from J, the junction kept 5 bases outside the gene matches. The CDR3 DNA follows: TGTGCCAGTACCTCCGGGAGGGGCTCCTACAATGAGCAGTTCTTC. Its protein product is CASTSGRGSYNEQFF.

The chain joins TRBV6-1 to TRBJ1-2; 9 bases map to TRBD1. Germline V CDR1 and CDR2: MNHNS, SASEGT. The CDR3 is 14 amino acids. Trimming removed 6 bases from V and 4 bases from J; junction bases left unmatched: 6. DNA for the CDR3: TGTGCCAGCAGCCGGACAGGGGAAGGCTATGGCTACACCTTC. Its protein is CASSRTGEGYGYTF.

The chain couples TRBV6-5 to TRBJ1-1, with a tentative D call TRBD1 (5 bases). Trimming pared 4 bases from V and 9 bases from J, leaving 15 bases between. CDR1 is MNHEY, CDR2 SVGAGI, per germline. This CDR3 has 13 residues. The CDR3 nucleotides are TGTGCCAGCAGTTTCCGGGACCGTAGTAAAGCTTTCTTT. This gives the protein CASSFRDRSKAFF.

CDR3 residues: CSADAREGTGELFF. In nucleotides, the CDR3 is TGCAGCGCGGACGCCAGGGAAGGCACCGGGGAGCTGTTTTTT. V and J are TRBV29-1 and TRBJ2-2; D is perhaps TRBD1 (5 bases). This CDR3 has 14 residues. Germline CDR1 SQVTM, CDR2 ANQGSEA. V lost 7 bases, J lost 4 bases, and 16 bases lay in between.